This TCR beta chain was retrieved from a study of blood T cell repertoires in COVID-19. Study overall: Specimens from acute and convalescent COVID-19 originated in the United States, Italy and Spain.

Data came from immunoSEQ multiplex PCR; TCRdb stores just in-frame clones and leaves some out. The sample has approximately 130,000 clones, over 70% seen once. With 4 bases removed from V and 2 bases from J, the gap between germline ends came to 16 bases. The CDR3 is made up of 16 amino acids. Germline lookup yields CDR1 MNHEY and CDR2 SVGAGI. This rearrangement joins TRBV6-5 to TRBJ2-3; D is undetermined. The clonotype originates from an older man with acute or convalescent COVID-19. Sample: peripheral blood. The CDR3 region has the DNA TGTGCCAGCAGTTCCCACCGACACCAGCCCACAGATACGCAGTATTTT. Its translation: CASSSHRHQPTDTQYF.